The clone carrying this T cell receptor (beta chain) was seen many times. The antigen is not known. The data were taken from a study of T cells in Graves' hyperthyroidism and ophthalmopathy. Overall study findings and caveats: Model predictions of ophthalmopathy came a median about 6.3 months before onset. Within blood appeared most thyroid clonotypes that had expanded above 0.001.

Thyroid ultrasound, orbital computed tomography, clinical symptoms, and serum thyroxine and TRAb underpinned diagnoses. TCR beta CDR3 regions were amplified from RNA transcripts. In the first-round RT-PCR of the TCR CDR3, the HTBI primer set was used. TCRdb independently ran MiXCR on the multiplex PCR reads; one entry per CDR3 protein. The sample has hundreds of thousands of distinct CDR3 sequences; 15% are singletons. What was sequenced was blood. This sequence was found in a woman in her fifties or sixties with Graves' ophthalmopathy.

The CDR3 sequence: CASTGQGNTIYF. The CDR3 coding sequence is TGTGCCAGCACAGGGCAGGGAAACACCATATATTTT. The rearrangement links TRBV6-1 to TRBJ1-3; TRBD1 is a possible D gene (5 bases). The CDR3 is made up of 12 amino acids. V shed 7 bases and J shed 4 bases, with 8 bases lying between them. Germline lookup yields CDR1 MNHNS and CDR2 SASEGT.